The T cell receptor beta chain under discussion was sequenced for a study of CD8 T cells in Susac syndrome. CDR1 LGHNA and CDR2 YSLEER come from the germline V gene. This CDR3 contains 14 residues. The ends were cut back, 0 bases at V and 5 bases at J, with 10 bases in the middle. FACS enriched CD8+ TEMRA cells, while bulk CD8+ and CD4+ were negatively isolated. With random hexamers, reverse transcription was performed on about 0.45 to 1 ug of RNA. The TCR beta CDR3 was amplified by immunoSEQ multiplex PCR across 54 Vbeta, 13 Jbeta. TCRdb ran MiXCR on the immunoSEQ multiplex PCR reads and lists one entry per CDR3 protein. The table has 150,000 or so distinct CDR3 sequences, 95% seen once. Study-wide results and limits: The CD4+ T cell repertoires from Susac syndrome exhibited no clonal expansion.

As regards this clonotype: Its antigen is currently unknown.

This sequence joins TRBV4-3 and TRBJ1-2, with a tentative D call TRBD1 (6 bases). The specimen was CD4+ T cells from PBMCs. The source is a human donor with Susac syndrome. This chain's CDR3 is CASSQERGGYGYTF. The CDR3 DNA reads TGCGCCAGCAGCCAAGAAAGGGGGGGATATGGCTACACCTTC.